The source of this T cell receptor (beta chain) is a study of cytomegalovirus exposure and HLA in healthy donors. PCR was performed using 60 Vbeta and 13 Jbeta primers. Sequencing used immunoSEQ multiplex PCR; TCRdb keeps in-frame clones, though not all of them. In the table there are 180,000 or so clones, 75% to 85% of which are singletons. The CDR3 extends over 16 amino acids. Germline assignment: CDR1 WSHSY and CDR2 SAAADI. The clonotype comes from a woman aged 45-65 years in good health and CMV-seropositive. J is TRBJ2-5 and V is TRBV10-2; 9 positions match TRBD1. TRBJ2-7 explains the end of the DNA better; the J call may be wrong. Sequencing was performed on PBMCs. CDR3 region: CASRPSQGAISYEQYF. CDR3 bases: TGCGCCAGCAGGCCCTCACAGGGGGCTATCAGCTACGAGCAGTACTTC.